This T cell receptor beta chain comes out of a study of blood T cell repertoires in COVID-19. Study details: Researchers got acute and convalescent COVID-19 samples from the United States, Italy and Spain. T cells, B-cell-depleted T cells, or PBMCs provided the cDNA or gDNA that served as material.

Sequencing was performed with immunoSEQ multiplex PCR; in TCRdb, only in-frame clones are kept and a portion is missing. The table lists around 70,000 clones, roughly 80% of them singletons, with approximately 20% in the top ten. The CDR3 extends over 15 amino acids. Germline V gene lookup returns CDR1 LNHDA and CDR2 SQIVND (reference sequence). Trimming removed 4 bases at V and 0 bases at J, with 13 bases between. This TCR derives from a human donor in a cohort sampled during active COVID-19. The material sequenced was peripheral blood. V usage is TRBV19 and J usage is TRBJ2-7; D gene unclear. CDR3 sequence: CASSTPVPRSYEQYF. Written as DNA, the CDR3 is TGTGCCAGTAGTACCCCAGTTCCCCGCTCCTACGAGCAGTACTTC.